These 15 T cell receptor beta chains were sequenced from one sample in a study of blood T cell repertoires in COVID-19. Sequenced by immunoSEQ multiplex PCR; TCRdb stores in-frame clones only, minus some. The data contain roughly 220,000 clones, around 91% of them singletons. The sample consisted of PBMCs or T cells enriched from blood (not recorded which). The receptors originated from a woman under 30 in a cohort exposed to, infected with or recovered from COVID-19 (not recorded which).

This clone appeared a few times. This rearrangement joins TRBV6-6 to TRBJ1-2, with D hard to call. The CDR3 spans 13 residues. Deletions cut 8 bases from V and 3 bases from J, with 13 bases between. Germline V gives CDR1 MNHNY, CDR2 SVGAGI (reference sequence). The CDR3 here is CASSPVPDYGYTF. The CDR3 nucleotides read TGTGCCAGCTCCCCAGTCCCAGACTATGGCTACACCTTC.

The chain is built from TRBV30 and TRBJ1-5; D is possibly TRBD1 (5 bases). CDR1 is GTSNPN and CDR2 is SVGIG in the germline V gene (reference sequence). The CDR3 is 13 residues long. V gave up 1 base and J gave up 5 bases, with 9 bases separating them. In DNA, the CDR3 is TGTGCCTGGAGTGAAGGGGACTATCAGCCCCAGCATTTT. It encodes CAWSEGDYQPQHF. The complete variable domain, with remaining parts taken from reference TRBV30 and TRBJ1-5, reads SQTIHQWPATLVQPVGSPLSLECTVEGTSNPNLYWYRQAAGRGLQLLFYSVGIGQISSEVPQNLSASRPQDRQFILSSKKLLLSDSGFYLCAWSEGDYQPQHFGDGTRLSIL.

The rearrangement links TRBV27 to TRBJ2-1; 7 bases map to TRBD2. Looked up from germline, CDR1 is MNHEY and CDR2 is SMNVEV (reference sequence). The CDR3 loop spans 14 amino acids. The V segment lost 5 bases and the J segment 3 bases; nucleotides outside the gene matches: 4. Written as DNA, the CDR3 is TGTGCCAGCAGTGCCTGGACTAGCTACAATGAGCAGTTCTTC. Translating it yields CASSAWTSYNEQFF.

CDR3 sequence: CASSLELDYPQYEQYF. The CDR3 bases are TGTGCCAGCAGCTTAGAGTTGGACTATCCTCAGTACGAGCAGTACTTC. The rearrangement links TRBV11-2 to TRBJ2-7; maybe TRBD2 (6 bases). The CDR3 covers 16 residues. Germline V gives CDR1 SGHAT, CDR2 FQNNGV. V lost 0 bases and J lost 4, with 16 bases in between.

The chain recombines TRBV3-1 (or the pseudogene TRBV3-2) with TRBJ2-2; D might be TRBD2 (6 bases). The V and J ends lost 4 bases and 6 bases respectively, with 15 bases between them. Per the germline V gene, CDR1 is LGHDT and CDR2 is YNNKEL (reference sequence). CDR3 size: 15 residues. The CDR3 nucleotides read TGTGCCAGCAGCCCACGACTAGGGCTGGCCGGGGAGCTGTTTTTT. Protein product: CASSPRLGLAGELFF.

This chain links TRBV4-2 with TRBJ2-1, with 9 bases identical to TRBD2. Looked up from germline, CDR1 is LGHNA and CDR2 is YNFKEQ. V gave up 3 bases and J gave up 5 bases; unmatched junction bases: 5. There are 15 residues in the CDR3. The CDR3 coding sequence is TGTGCCAGCAGCCAGTTGAGCGGGAGGCACAATGAGCAGTTCTTC. As protein: CASSQLSGRHNEQFF.

The chain employs TRBV5-5 and TRBJ1-5; 8 nucleotides match TRBD1. The CDR3 spans 17 residues. V shed 8 bases and J 2 bases; nucleotides not matched to a gene: 15. Germline assignment: CDR1 SGHKS and CDR2 YYEKEE (reference sequence). The CDR3 DNA sequence: TGTGCCAGAGGAACCCGGGACAGGCGGCAGGGCAATCAGCCCCAGCATTTT. Protein product: CARGTRDRRQGNQPQHF.

The rearrangement joins TRBV6-1 to TRBJ2-3; TRBD2 is a possible D gene (7 bases). The CDR3 covers 16 residues. V dropped 2 bases and J dropped 3 bases, with 15 bases sitting between them. Germline lookup yields CDR1 MNHNS and CDR2 SASEGT. CDR3 nucleotide sequence: TGTGCCAGCAGTGAATCCCCGGGGGGCGGAACAGATACGCAGTATTTT. This codes for CASSESPGGGTDTQYF.

The genes are TRBV11-2 and TRBJ1-2; TRBD1 matches at 7 bases. Trimming took 5 bases from V and 1 from J; bases not matched to a gene: 4. The CDR3 runs to 14 residues. Germline assignment: CDR1 SGHAT and CDR2 FQNNGV. CDR3 sequence (DNA): TGTGCCAGCAGCCGGACAGGAAATAACTATGGCTACACCTTC. Translation: CASSRTGNNYGYTF.

V usage is TRBV11-2 and J usage is TRBJ1-5; 9 bases fit TRBD1. The CDR3 consists of 15 residues. Germline trimming cut 3 bases from V and 4 bases from J; bases unmatched to any gene: 4. CDR1 SGHAT and CDR2 FQNNGV come from the germline V gene. CDR3 in amino acids: CASSLGQGFNQPQHF. The CDR3 nucleotides are TGTGCCAGCAGCTTGGGACAGGGCTTTAATCAGCCCCAGCATTTT.

The chain employs TRBV5-6 and TRBJ1-5; 8 nucleotides match TRBD1. Germline CDR1 and CDR2: SGHDT and YYEEEE. CDR3 length equals 15 residues. The V and J ends lost 4 bases and 7 bases, in that order; junction bases with no gene match: 10. In DNA form, the CDR3 reads TGTGCCAGCAGCCCCCCGGACAGGGTGGGGCAGCCCCAGCATTTT. This gives the protein CASSPPDRVGQPQHF.

The chain couples TRBV30 to TRBJ2-3; TRBD2 agrees at 8 bases. The CDR3 contains 16 residues. The ends lost 5 bases at V and 4 bases at J; junction bases unmatched: 14. Germline CDR1 and CDR2: GTSNPN and SVGIG (reference sequence). The CDR3 sequence is CAWGVVGTSRPDTQYF. The CDR3 region has the DNA TGTGCCTGGGGGGTGGTAGGGACTAGTCGCCCAGATACGCAGTATTTT.

This clone has a single count. As DNA, the CDR3 is TGTGCCAGCCAAAGCCGGGGGTTCCCCTATGGCTACACCTTC. Translation: CASQSRGFPYGYTF. This chain connects TRBV16 to TRBJ1-2; tentatively, D is TRBD1 (5 bases). CDR1 KGHSY and CDR2 FQNENV come from the germline V gene. V dropped 8 bases and J dropped 4 bases, with 17 bases sitting between them. This CDR3 has 14 amino acids.

Of note for this clone: One end of the junction does not line up with germline, which may come from a read error. The chain couples TRBV4-1 to TRBJ2-7; D may correspond to TRBD1 or TRBD2 (7 bases each). This CDR3 contains 13 residues. CDR1 is MGHRA and CDR2 is YSYEKL in the germline V gene. DNA for the CDR3: TGCGCCAGCGGCCAGGGGGGGCCCTACGAGCAGTACTTC. This translates into CASGQGGPYEQYF.

V is TRBV6-5 and J is TRBJ1-1; D is possibly TRBD1 (6 bases). V dropped 8 bases and J dropped 1 base, with 14 bases sitting between them. CDR3 size: 14 residues. Germline CDR1 MNHEY, CDR2 SVGAGI. The CDR3, as DNA: TGTGCCAGCCCCCTGGGACATCAGAACACTGAAGCTTTCTTT. Amino acids: CASPLGHQNTEAFF.